The present entry profiles one T cell receptor beta chain with its context. The method was immunoSEQ multiplex PCR; TCRdb's version includes in-frame clones alone and lacks a portion of them. The profile covers approximately 84,000 clones, with 90% to 95% appearing a single time and 15% to 18% taken by the ten largest. This CDR3 has 15 amino acids. From germline, CDR1 is SGHDN and CDR2 FVKESK. The junction had 9 bases not matched to a gene; V was cut back by 3 bases and J by 4 bases. This entry comes from a study of control samples from healthy donors and cancer patients. The gene calls are TRBV14 and TRBJ2-7, with 7 bases matching TRBD2. The receptor was derived from a young man in good health. The sequencing input was blood. The CDR3 sequence is CASSHRSGIGYEQYF. In DNA, the CDR3 is TGTGCCAGCAGCCATAGGAGCGGGATCGGGTACGAGCAGTACTTC.